The 10 T cell receptor beta chains in this list originate from one sample, sequenced in a study of control samples from healthy donors and cancer patients. Produced via immunoSEQ multiplex PCR; TCRdb's table is partial and in-frame only. The table includes about 71,000 clones, nearly 90% detected once. Sequencing was carried out using PBMCs. These receptors were taken from a man in his 60s with lung cancer.

This clone occurred a few times. The chain combines TRBV30 with TRBJ1-2; D is unclear. The germline V gene encodes CDR1 GTSNPN and CDR2 SVGIG (reference sequence). This CDR3 is built from 14 residues. V was shortened by 1 base and J by 3 bases, with 12 bases between the two germline ends. CDR3 residues: CAWSEGLEHYGYTF. In DNA form, the CDR3 reads TGTGCCTGGAGTGAAGGCTTAGAGCACTATGGCTACACCTTC.

This rearrangement joins TRBV12-3 or TRBV12-4 to TRBJ2-7, with D unclear. Trimming took off 1 base at V and 6 bases at J, with 7 bases between the two ends. The CDR3 extends over 12 amino acids. CDR3 DNA sequence: TGTGCCAGCAGTTTAGTTCTAGGCGAGCAGTACTTC. This sequence encodes CASSLVLGEQYF.

V and J are TRBV6-4 and TRBJ1-5; possible D gene TRBD1, 5 bases. The CDR3 spans 11 residues. CDR1 MRHNA and CDR2 SNTAGT come from the germline V gene. The CDR3 reads CSSWGGQPQHF. Here the CDR3 DNA reads TGTTCTTCATGGGGGGGTCAGCCCCAGCATTTT.

The chain is built from TRBV3-1 (or the pseudogene TRBV3-2) and TRBJ2-2; perhaps D is TRBD1 or TRBD2 (5 bases each). Per germline, CDR1 LGHDT and CDR2 YNNKEL (reference sequence). The V and J ends lost 2 bases and 1 base respectively, with 8 bases between them. This CDR3 comprises 15 residues. The CDR3 region has the DNA TGTGCCAGCAGCCAACGGGACCTGAACACCGGGGAGCTGTTTTTT. It specifies CASSQRDLNTGELFF.

The chain links TRBV6-5 to TRBJ1-6, with a possible D match to TRBD1 (5 bases). The V end lost 5 bases, the J end lost 5 bases, and 10 bases lay between the germline ends. The CDR3 loop spans 14 amino acids. Germline lookup yields CDR1 MNHEY and CDR2 SVGAGI. CDR3 in DNA: TGTGCCAGCAGTCAACAGGTTAATAATTCACCCCTCCACTTT. Its translation: CASSQQVNNSPLHF.

This clone was detected once. The chain carries TRBV3-1 (or the pseudogene TRBV3-2) and TRBJ1-6; 9 nucleotides line up with TRBD1. Per the germline V gene, CDR1 is LGHDT and CDR2 is YNNKEL (reference sequence). This CDR3 has 14 amino acids. After removal of 4 bases from V and 6 bases from J, the junction contained 1 base not matched to a gene. The CDR3 loop reads CASSRTGVNSPLHF. The CDR3 bases are TGTGCCAGCAGCCGGACAGGGGTTAATTCACCCCTCCACTTT.

The chain is built from TRBV25-1 and TRBJ1-2; maybe TRBD1 (5 bases). This CDR3 has 13 amino acids. V was trimmed by 5 bases and J by 6 bases, leaving 13 bases between them. Germline lookup yields CDR1 MGHDK and CDR2 SYGVNS. The CDR3 DNA reads TGTGCCAGCAGTCCTAGGAGGGGCCATGGCTACACCTTC. Translating gives CASSPRRGHGYTF.

The J gene is TRBJ1-2, the V gene TRBV5-1; D is undetermined. Germline CDR1 and CDR2: SGHRS and YFSETQ. V dropped 0 bases and J dropped 8 bases, with 17 bases sitting between them. This CDR3 spans 15 amino acids. The chain's CDR3 is CASSLALGMNGGYTF. CDR3 DNA: TGCGCCAGCAGCTTGGCGCTCGGGATGAATGGGGGCTACACCTTC.

The table lists this clone with a count of one. The chain combines TRBV5-6 with TRBJ2-5, with TRBD2 matching 8 bases. Germline loops: CDR1 SGHDT, CDR2 YYEEEE. V lost 4 bases to trimming and J lost 4 bases; unmatched junction nucleotides: 12. This CDR3 is 16 amino acids long. The CDR3 spells CASSPAGTGGRETQYF. DNA of the CDR3: TGTGCCAGCAGCCCCGCAGGCACGGGGGGGCGAGAGACCCAGTACTTC.

This clone was detected ten times or more. This rearrangement joins TRBV28 to TRBJ1-1, with D uncertain. The germline V gene has CDR1 MDHEN and CDR2 SYDVKM. The CDR3 contains 14 residues. Deletions cut 7 bases from V and 1 base from J, with 13 bases between. Here the CDR3 reads CASTLSGRNTEAFF. Here the CDR3 DNA reads TGTGCCAGCACCCTATCAGGCAGGAACACTGAAGCTTTCTTT.